The 12 T cell receptor beta chains below all came from one sample that was sequenced in a study of blood T cells in healthy people across ages. Using a J-beta primer mix together with a sample-barcoded 5' primer, a second PCR was run for about 6 to 11 cycles. TCRdb reprocessed the 5' RACE reads with MiXCR, giving one entry per CDR3 protein. The sample shows about 400,000 distinct CDR3 sequences, more than 45% of them seen only once. Material: blood. These receptors all stem from a man in his fifties or sixties in good health.

The chain is built from TRBV29-1 and TRBJ2-1, with D hard to call. CDR3 length: 17 amino acids. The germline V and J ends were trimmed by 4 bases and 0 bases, with 19 bases remaining between them. Germline values: CDR1 SQVTM, CDR2 ANQGSEA. The CDR3 loop is CSVGFATGLSSYNEQFF. Written as DNA, the CDR3 is TGCAGCGTTGGGTTTGCTACGGGTCTCAGCTCCTACAATGAGCAGTTCTTC.

The chain recombines TRBV2 with TRBJ2-3; no firm D call. Trimming left V 10 bases short and J 10 bases short, with 15 bases between. The CDR3 is made up of 11 amino acids. Germline V gene data show CDR1 as SNHLY and CDR2 as FYNNEI. The CDR3 here is CATGRTGPQYF. CDR3 DNA sequence: TGTGCCACCGGACGGACCGGTCCGCAGTATTTT.

This clonotype was seen more than once but under ten times. The chain has TRBV30 and TRBJ2-5, with D possibly being TRBD2 (7 bases). The CDR3 covers 13 residues. The germline CDR1 and CDR2 sequences are GTSNPN and SVGIG (reference sequence). Deletions cut 3 bases from V and 4 bases from J, with 12 bases between. As DNA, the CDR3 is TGTGCCTGGAGAAGAGGGGGGGGAGAGACCCAGTACTTC. This sequence encodes CAWRRGGGETQYF.

Only a few counts were recorded for this clonotype. CDR3 sequence reads: CASSLPSGRGQETQYF. In nucleotides, the CDR3 is TGTGCCAGCAGCCTCCCTAGCGGGAGGGGTCAAGAGACCCAGTACTTC. The chain couples TRBV11-1 to TRBJ2-5, with 12 bases identical to TRBD2. Germline V CDR1 and CDR2: SGHAT, FQDESV (reference sequence). Unmatched junction bases numbered 6, after V lost 5 bases and J lost 2 bases. The CDR3 contains 16 residues.

This clonotype came up once. The rearrangement links TRBV19 to TRBJ2-1; the match to TRBD2 covers 8 bases. Germline-derived CDR1 and CDR2 are LNHDA and SQIVND (reference sequence). J gave up 6 bases and V 3 bases, and 7 bases lay outside the gene matches. The CDR3 extends over 15 amino acids. The CDR3 spells CASSIGGVVSNEQFF. The CDR3 DNA sequence: TGTGCCAGTAGTATCGGGGGGGTAGTTAGCAATGAGCAGTTCTTC.

The chain carries TRBV10-2 and TRBJ2-7, with D perhaps matching TRBD1 (7 bases). Per germline, CDR1 WSHSY and CDR2 SAAADI. The CDR3 loop spans 15 amino acids. V lost 4 bases to trimming and J lost 2 bases, with 15 bases between them. In DNA form, the CDR3 reads TGCGCCAGCAGTGGGAGACAGGGAGGAGCCTACGAGCAGTACTTC. Encoded protein: CASSGRQGGAYEQYF.

This chain uses TRBV20-1 with TRBJ2-5; TRBD2 is a possible D gene (5 bases). The CDR3 is 13 amino acids. Germline V gene sequence: CDR1 DFQATT, CDR2 SNEGSKA (reference sequence). Trimming took 0 bases from V and 6 from J, leaving 11 bases between them. The CDR3 region is CSARETPGKTQYF. For the CDR3, the DNA is TGCAGTGCTAGAGAGACTCCGGGGAAGACCCAGTACTTC.

This clonotype was seen only a few times. CDR3: CASSLAPKETQYF. The CDR3 DNA follows: TGTGCCAGCAGCTTGGCCCCGAAGGAGACCCAGTACTTC. The genes are TRBV5-6 and TRBJ2-5; D ambiguous. Trimming left V 0 bases short and J 5 bases short, with 8 bases between. The CDR3 loop spans 13 amino acids. Germline V gene lookup returns CDR1 SGHDT and CDR2 YYEEEE.

With respect to this clonotype: The junction departs from the called germline gene at one end, perhaps through a read error. This CDR3 reads CASSPTGGSNQLQHF. CDR3 DNA: TGTGCCAGCAGCCCGACAGGTGGGAGCAATCAGCTCCAGCATTTT. This chain connects TRBV6-2 or TRBV6-3 to TRBJ1-5; TRBD1 might be the D (6 bases). Germline-derived CDR1 and CDR2 are MNHEY and SVGEGT. CDR3 length equals 15 residues.

This chain joins TRBV6-2 or TRBV6-3 and TRBJ2-4; 10 bases align to TRBD1. The V segment lost 5 bases and the J segment 8 bases; nucleotides outside the gene matches: 3. CDR1 MNHEY and CDR2 SVGEGT come from the germline V gene. This CDR3 has 13 amino acids. CDR3 in amino acids: CASSRDRGHIQYF. The CDR3 nucleotides read TGTGCCAGCAGTCGGGACAGGGGACACATTCAGTACTTC.

This chain connects TRBV18 to TRBJ2-1; D could derive from TRBD1 or TRBD2 (7 bases each). The V gene's germline CDR1 is KGHSH and CDR2 LQKENI. The CDR3 is 17 amino acids. Trimming stripped 3 bases from V and 2 bases from J, with 17 bases between. The CDR3 region is CASSPQRGGGTYNEQFF. The CDR3 DNA sequence: TGTGCCAGCTCACCTCAAAGGGGAGGGGGCACCTACAATGAGCAGTTCTTC.

The V and J genes are TRBV27 and TRBJ2-7; D gene uncertain. CDR1 MNHEY and CDR2 SMNVEV come from the germline V gene (reference sequence). This CDR3 has 14 amino acids. Trimming removed 8 bases from V and 0 bases from J, with 14 bases in between. The CDR3 sequence is CASPLPPISYEQYF. The CDR3 DNA reads TGTGCCAGCCCCCTCCCCCCCATCTCCTACGAGCAGTACTTC.